These 15 T cell receptor beta chains originate from one sample sequenced in a study of blood T cells in healthy people across ages. A second PCR, run for roughly 7 to 11 cycles, used a sample-barcoded 5' primer plus a J-beta primer mix. One entry per CDR3 protein results from TCRdb running MiXCR on the 5' RACE reads. The sample records more than 450,000 distinct CDR3 sequences, 27% being singletons. These same data were also listed under a study on T cells of mothers and their children.

The sequenced sample was blood. These receptors all stem from a boy younger than 10 in good health.

This clonotype has more than one count but fewer than ten. This sequence joins TRBV20-1 and TRBJ2-3, with 8 bases identical to TRBD2. Per germline, CDR1 DFQATT and CDR2 SNEGSKA (reference sequence). Trimming took 6 bases from V and 1 from J; bases not matched to a gene: 6. This CDR3 comprises 14 residues. CDR3 sequence: CSATGTRRTDTQYF. In DNA form, the CDR3 reads TGCAGTGCAACCGGGACTAGACGCACAGATACGCAGTATTTT.

This clonotype has only a few counts. The chain joins TRBV28 to TRBJ2-5, with no clear D. V was trimmed by 6 bases and J by 1 base, leaving 12 bases between them. The germline CDR1 and CDR2 sequences are MDHEN and SYDVKM. The CDR3 runs to 14 residues. CDR3 bases: TGTGCCAGCAGACCCATCCCCGTCCAAGAGACCCAGTACTTC. Translated: CASRPIPVQETQYF.

The chain carries TRBV10-3 and TRBJ2-7; no firm D call. V lost 3 bases and J 6 bases, leaving 12 bases between the germline ends. Germline assignment: CDR1 ENHRY and CDR2 SYGVKD. The CDR3 has 13 residues. As DNA, the CDR3 is TGTGCCATCAGTGACACTGACCTCCGCGAGCAGTACTTC. Translation: CAISDTDLREQYF.

This clonotype came up a few times. CDR3 sequence (DNA): TGTGCCAGCAGTTTATACGCGTTGAGCACAGATACGCAGTATTTT. It is translated as CASSLYALSTDTQYF. The rearrangement uses TRBV27 and TRBJ2-3; D uncertain. The CDR3 runs 15 residues. Germline CDR1 is MNHEY and CDR2 is SMNVEV (reference sequence). Trimming stripped 1 base from V and 0 bases from J, with 8 bases between.

The sample holds a few counts of this clonotype. J is TRBJ2-7 and V is TRBV4-3; no definite D call. This CDR3 comprises 14 residues. Germline V gene lookup returns CDR1 LGHNA and CDR2 YSLEER. V lost 4 bases and J 4 bases, leaving 14 bases between the germline ends. The CDR3 sequence: CASSRERSHYEQYF. In DNA form, the CDR3 reads TGCGCCAGCAGCCGGGAACGGAGTCATTACGAGCAGTACTTC.

This clonotype was picked up a small number of times. The rearrangement joins TRBV2 to TRBJ2-5; D unresolved. CDR1 and CDR2 (germline): SNHLY, FYNNEI. The CDR3 spans 14 residues. The V end lost 6 bases, the J end lost 1 base, and 12 bases lay between the germline ends. CDR3 loop: CASSLALAQETQYF. Written as DNA, the CDR3 is TGTGCCAGCAGCCTTGCACTTGCCCAAGAGACCCAGTACTTC. Full variable domain (outside the CDR3, taken from reference TRBV2 and TRBJ2-5): EPEVTQTPSHQVTQMGQEVILRCVPISNHLYFYWYRQILGQKVEFLVSFYNNEISEKSEIFDDQFSVERPDGSNFTLKIRSTKLEDSAMYFCASSLALAQETQYFGPGTRLLVL.

This clonotype was observed a few times. The V gene is TRBV6-6, the J gene TRBJ2-1; 8 positions match TRBD2. The V segment lost 5 bases and the J segment 9 bases; nucleotides outside the gene matches: 12. CDR1 MNHNY and CDR2 SVGAGI come from the germline V gene (reference sequence). The CDR3 totals 15 residues. CDR3: CASSKEAGALLEQFF. CDR3 coding DNA: TGTGCCAGCAGTAAGGAAGCGGGAGCACTTCTTGAGCAGTTCTTC.

The chain combines TRBV25-1 with TRBJ2-5, with TRBD1 identical over 7 bases. The better agreement between TRBJ2-7 and the DNA end casts doubt on the J call. CDR3 length: 14 residues. From germline, CDR1 is MGHDK and CDR2 SYGVNS. CDR3 bases: TGTGCCAGCAGTGAATTGGGGACAGATTACGAGCAGTACTTC. Its translation is CASSELGTDYEQYF.

This clonotype was recorded a few times. DNA for the CDR3: TGTGCCAGCAGTCCCGGGACAGGGAACGTGCAGTACTTC. Translation gives CASSPGTGNVQYF. This rearrangement joins TRBV12-3 or TRBV12-4 to TRBJ2-7; 9 nucleotides match TRBD1. The CDR3 is 13 amino acids. V was clipped by 5 bases and J by 9 bases; unmatched bases: 8.

This clonotype showed up just a few times. The chain uses TRBV7-2 and TRBJ2-5; D gene uncertain. Germline-derived CDR1 and CDR2 are SGHTA and FQGNSA. The CDR3 runs 13 residues. Deletions cut 3 bases from V and 3 bases from J, with 8 bases between. For the CDR3, the DNA is TGTGCCAGCAGCTTGTGGGTGGAAGAGACCCAGTACTTC. Its protein is CASSLWVEETQYF.

This clonotype was detected a few times. The chain links TRBV2 to TRBJ1-1; D is undetermined. This CDR3 comprises 14 residues. Per germline, CDR1 SNHLY and CDR2 FYNNEI. Trimming removed 6 bases from V and 3 bases from J, with 14 bases in between. The DNA of the CDR3 is TGTGCCAGCAGGGAGAGTCCCAAACACACTGAAGCTTTCTTT. Its protein product is CASRESPKHTEAFF. Full variable domain (outside the CDR3, taken from reference TRBV2 and TRBJ1-1): EPEVTQTPSHQVTQMGQEVILRCVPISNHLYFYWYRQILGQKVEFLVSFYNNEISEKSEIFDDQFSVERPDGSNFTLKIRSTKLEDSAMYFCASRESPKHTEAFFGQGTRLTVV.

There are many counts of this clonotype. The rearrangement links TRBV18 to TRBJ1-3; a weak D match, TRBD1 (6 bases). The CDR3 length is 14 residues. The germline gives CDR1 KGHSH, CDR2 LQKENI. V was shortened by 6 bases and J by 0 bases, with 9 bases between the two germline ends. In DNA form, the CDR3 reads TGTGCCAGCTCGGACAGCCTCTCTGGAAACACCATATATTTT. Protein product: CASSDSLSGNTIYF.

As for this clonotype: A junction end diverges from the germline sequence, so it may reflect a read error. This chain links TRBV5-5 with TRBJ2-5, with 13 bases that match TRBD2. CDR1 is SGHKS and CDR2 is YYEKEE in the germline V gene (reference sequence). This CDR3 spans 16 amino acids. The DNA for the CDR3 is TGTGCCGGCAGCTCAACCGGACTAGCGGGAGACCAGACCCAGTACTTC. It encodes CAGSSTGLAGDQTQYF. Filled out from reference TRBV5-5 and TRBJ2-5, the complete variable domain reads DAGVTQSPTHLIKTRGQQVTLRCSPISGHKSVSWYQQVLGQGPQFIFQYYEKEERGRGNFPDRFSARQFPNYSSELNVNALLLGDSALYLCAGSSTGLAGDQTQYFGPGTRLLVL.

This clonotype was counted ten times or more. The chain couples TRBV5-1 to TRBJ2-3; 12 bases match TRBD2. The CDR3 covers 19 residues. Per the germline V gene, CDR1 is SGHRS and CDR2 is YFSETQ. Trimming cost V 2 bases and J 1 base; bases outside gene matches: 11. The CDR3 DNA follows: TGCGCCAGCAGCTTCCCCCTCCGGACTAGCGGGGACGGCACAGATACGCAGTATTTT. Amino acid sequence: CASSFPLRTSGDGTDTQYF.

V gene TRBV5-1 combines with J gene TRBJ2-7; TRBD2 matches 7 bases. The trim removed 1 base at V and 3 bases at J, leaving 4 bases unmatched. The CDR3 consists of 14 residues. CDR1 and CDR2 from the germline V gene are SGHRS and YFSETQ. The CDR3 region has the DNA TGCGCCAGCAGCTTGAGGGAGGGCCACTACGAGCAGTACTTC. Its translation is CASSLREGHYEQYF.